Following are 2 T cell receptor beta chains from one sample sequenced in a study of shared clonotypes between healthy human individuals. The assay was immunoSEQ multiplex PCR, and TCRdb's table has in-frame clones only and misses some. This sample yields some 900,000 clones, of which approximately 76% are seen a single time; around 1.4% belongs to the top ten. The sample consisted of memory CD4+ T cells sorted from blood. Subset indicated: CD45RA-negative fraction. The receptors come from a man aged 18-30 years in good health.

The CDR3 DNA reads as TGCGCCAGCAGCTTGGCTCTAGCGGCGGGGAATGAGCAGTTCTTC. Translated: CASSLALAAGNEQFF. The gene calls are TRBV5-1 and TRBJ2-1; 7 bases match TRBD2. The CDR3 extends over 15 amino acids. In germline, CDR1 is SGHRS, CDR2 YFSETQ. V trimming: 0 bases; J trimming: 7 bases; junction bases outside the gene matches: 7.

DNA for the CDR3: TGTGCCAGCAGCGTAGGATCCGGGATCGACCAGCCCCAGCATTTT. Protein sequence: CASSVGSGIDQPQHF. The chain employs TRBV9 and TRBJ1-5, with D uncertain. This CDR3 is built from 15 residues. CDR1 SGDLS and CDR2 YYNGEE come from the germline V gene. Between the trimmed V and J ends, which lost 0 bases and 7 bases, there was a span of 14 bases.